This TCR beta chain stems from a study of T-cell memory formation after mild COVID-19. With 3 bases removed from V and 7 bases from J, the gap between germline ends came to 21 bases. CDR1 SEHNR and CDR2 FQNEAQ come from the germline V gene (reference sequence). CDR3 size: 16 residues. TCRdb passed the 5' RACE reads through MiXCR, listing each CDR3 protein once. The sample contains some 65,000 distinct CDR3 sequences, around 17% of which appear only once. This clonotype was detected a few times. The receptor was isolated from an adult woman who had mild COVID-19 (a few samples of this study predate the infection). Cell type and time point are not known. V and J are TRBV7-9 and TRBJ1-2, with TRBD1 as a possible D gene (5 bases). Input material: PBMCs or a T cell subset sorted from them (not recorded which). The CDR3 DNA follows: TGTGCCAGCAGCTTCGTTGGGGGACCCTCGGAGGGTGGCTACACCTTC. Its translation: CASSFVGGPSEGGYTF.